What follows are 5 T cell receptor beta chains derived from one specimen sequenced in a study of T cells in Graves' hyperthyroidism and ophthalmopathy. The CDR3 regions of TCR beta were amplified from RNA transcripts. The TCR CDR3 was amplified in a first-round RT-PCR using the HTBI primer set. TCRdb independently ran MiXCR on the multiplex PCR reads; one entry per CDR3 protein. The table has about 480,000 distinct CDR3 sequences, approximately 22% seen once; the top ten hold around 50%. Sequenced material: blood. The source of these receptors is a woman in her 70s with Graves' ophthalmopathy.

This rearrangement joins TRBV7-8 to TRBJ2-7; 10 nucleotides line up with TRBD1. V lost 5 bases to trimming and J lost 1 base; unmatched junction nucleotides: 5. Germline V gene sequence: CDR1 SGHVS, CDR2 FQNEAQ. The CDR3 has 15 amino acids. CDR3 nucleotides: TGTGCCAGCAGCAGGGCGGGACAGGGGTCCTACGAGCAGTACTTC. This encodes CASSRAGQGSYEQYF.

The rearrangement joins TRBV18 to TRBJ2-7, with TRBD2 identical over 7 bases. Losses at the gene ends were 0 bases for V and 4 bases for J; bases not matched to a gene: 3. There are 14 residues in the CDR3. CDR1 is KGHSH, CDR2 LQKENI, per germline. DNA of the CDR3: TGTGCCAGCTCACCACCGACGCGGGGGTACGAGCAGTACTTC. This codes for CASSPPTRGYEQYF.

This clonotype occurred many times. This chain joins TRBV5-1 and TRBJ2-7; 10 nucleotides match TRBD1. The CDR3 spans 14 residues. Germline V gene data show CDR1 as SGHRS and CDR2 as YFSETQ. The J segment lost 5 bases and the V segment lost 0 bases, leaving 2 bases of the junction unmatched. CDR3 DNA sequence: TGCGCCAGCAGCTTGGCGGGGACAGGGGACGAGCAGTACTTC. It encodes CASSLAGTGDEQYF.

This sequence joins TRBV3-1 and TRBJ2-7; 9 bases are shared with TRBD1. CDR3 size: 14 residues. The J segment lost 6 bases and the V segment lost 4 bases, leaving 7 bases of the junction unmatched. Germline CDR1 is LGHDT and CDR2 is YNNKEL (reference sequence). The CDR3 reads CASSPWDREGEQYF. CDR3 bases: TGTGCCAGCAGCCCCTGGGACAGGGAGGGCGAGCAGTACTTC.

This chain joins TRBV6-2 or TRBV6-3 and TRBJ1-2; no reliable D call. Trimming cost V 6 bases and J 8 bases, with 19 bases left between them. CDR3 length: 14 amino acids. The germline gives CDR1 MNHEY, CDR2 SVGEGT. Here the CDR3 reads CASSPRTLYGGYTF. The CDR3 coding sequence is TGTGCCAGCAGCCCGAGGACCCTCTACGGGGGCTACACCTTC.